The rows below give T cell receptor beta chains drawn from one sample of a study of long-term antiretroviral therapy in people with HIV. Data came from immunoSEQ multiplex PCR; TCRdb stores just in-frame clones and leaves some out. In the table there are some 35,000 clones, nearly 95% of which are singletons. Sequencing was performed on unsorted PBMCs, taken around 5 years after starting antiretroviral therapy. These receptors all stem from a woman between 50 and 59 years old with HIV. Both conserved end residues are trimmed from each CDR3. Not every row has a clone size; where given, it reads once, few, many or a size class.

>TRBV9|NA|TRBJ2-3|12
ASSVDSGADTQY
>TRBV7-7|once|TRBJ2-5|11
ASSLDDQETQY
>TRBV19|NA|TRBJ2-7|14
ASSQPRQALLYEQY
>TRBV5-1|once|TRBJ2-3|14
ASSSGLAGSTDTQY
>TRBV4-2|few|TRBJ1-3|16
ASSQDLLDSPSGNTIY
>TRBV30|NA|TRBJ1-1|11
ARMADRNTEAF
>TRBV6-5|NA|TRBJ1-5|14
ASSYTWGQGNQPQH
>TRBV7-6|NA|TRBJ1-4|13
ASSLGTGLDEKLF
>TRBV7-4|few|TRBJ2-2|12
ASSFYDGTGELF
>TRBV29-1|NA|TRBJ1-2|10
SVTPQGYGYT
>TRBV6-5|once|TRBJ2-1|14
ASSYQSGTGDYEQF
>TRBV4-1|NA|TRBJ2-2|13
ASSQTDRGTGELF
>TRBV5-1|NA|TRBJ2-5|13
ASSVTSGGAVTQY
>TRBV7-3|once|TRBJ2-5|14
ASSKRGAGSLETQY
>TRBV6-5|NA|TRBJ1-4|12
ASSYGGQYEKLF
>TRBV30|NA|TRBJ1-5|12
AWSLGNRNQPQH
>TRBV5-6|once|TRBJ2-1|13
ASSLGLAGNNEQF
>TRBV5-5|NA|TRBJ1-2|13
ASSLGIGGADGYT
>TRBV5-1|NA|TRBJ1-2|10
ASSPSWGAYT
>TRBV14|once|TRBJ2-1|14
ASSHRVGSSYNEQF
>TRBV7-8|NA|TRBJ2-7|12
ASSPGQYLYEQY
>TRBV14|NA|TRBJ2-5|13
ASSQDPGLAQTQY
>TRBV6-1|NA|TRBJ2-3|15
ASSEGRRITRTDTQY
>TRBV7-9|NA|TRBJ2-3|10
ASSRLGDTQY
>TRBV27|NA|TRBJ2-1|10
ASSLGSNEQF
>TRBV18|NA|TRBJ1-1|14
ASSRGDRGGSTEAF
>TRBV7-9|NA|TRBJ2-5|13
ASSLRTAYQETQY
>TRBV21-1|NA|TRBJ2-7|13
ASSVRLSSYYEQY
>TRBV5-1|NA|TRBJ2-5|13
ASSLGTSGTETQY
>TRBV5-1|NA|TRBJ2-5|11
ASTKTGEETQY
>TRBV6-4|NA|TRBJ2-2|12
ASSAREASGELF
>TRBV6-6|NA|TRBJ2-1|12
ASRRTSGVNEQF
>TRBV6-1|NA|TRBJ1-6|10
ASSERVSPLH
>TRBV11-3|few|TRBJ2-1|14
ASSTGTAGSYNEQF
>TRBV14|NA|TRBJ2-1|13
ASSQLLSSYNEQF
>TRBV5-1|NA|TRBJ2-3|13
ASSLTGGSTDTQY
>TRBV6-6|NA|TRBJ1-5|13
ASKRQGLSNQPQH
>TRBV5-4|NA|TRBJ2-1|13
ASSLGTDTYNEQF
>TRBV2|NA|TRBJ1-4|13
ASSEALGANEKLF
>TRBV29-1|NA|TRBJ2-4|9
SGLAKNIQY
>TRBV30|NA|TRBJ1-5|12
AWSDSGGGQPQH
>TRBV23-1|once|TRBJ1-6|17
ASTYTGQGPTSYNSPLH
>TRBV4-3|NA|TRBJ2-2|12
ASSQASGTGELF
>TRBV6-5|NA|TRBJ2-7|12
ASSIDRGQVEQY
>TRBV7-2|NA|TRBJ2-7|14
ASSLGRPGGGYEQY
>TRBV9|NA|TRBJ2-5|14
ASSVLLQGDQETQY
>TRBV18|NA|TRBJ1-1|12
ASSFGTGETEAF
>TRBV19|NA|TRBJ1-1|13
ASSPRAGGNTEAF
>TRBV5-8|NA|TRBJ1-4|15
ASSLGGLTGAEEKLF
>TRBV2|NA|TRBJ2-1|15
ASSEALPRLAGGEQF
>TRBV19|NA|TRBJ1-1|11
ASSNRGVTEAF
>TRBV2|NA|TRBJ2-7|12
ASRRQGSSYEQY
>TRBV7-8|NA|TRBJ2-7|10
ASSILRYEQY
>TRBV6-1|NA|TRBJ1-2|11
ASSRGADYGYT
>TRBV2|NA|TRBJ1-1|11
ASSREQGTEAF
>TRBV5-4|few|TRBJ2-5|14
ASSSGLAGPEKTQY
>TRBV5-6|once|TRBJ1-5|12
ASSAGRWGQPQH
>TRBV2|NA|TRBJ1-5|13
ASGNPDKSNQPQH
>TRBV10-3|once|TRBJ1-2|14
AISEPGPSDRYGYT
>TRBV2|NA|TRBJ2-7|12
ASRARESSYEQY